There are a few counts of the clone carrying this T cell receptor (beta chain). Its antigen is currently unknown. Germline CDR1 and CDR2: KGHSH and LQKENI. The CDR3 is made up of 15 amino acids. With 5 bases removed from V and 0 bases from J, the gap between germline ends came to 13 bases. This record belongs to a study of radiotherapy plus CTLA-4 blockade in lung cancer. Study-level findings and limits: Radiotherapy was combined with ipilimumab, and tumor-derived TCR clones then expanded in blood. The authors reported that early blood T cell clone dynamics, with interferon-beta, best predicted response.

Sequencing used immunoSEQ multiplex PCR; TCRdb keeps in-frame clones, though not all of them. This table holds around 56,000 clones, 65% to 80% found once. Ipilimumab CTLA-4 blockade and focal radiation were given to patients with chemo-refractory metastatic non-small-cell lung cancer. This clonotype was obtained from a human donor with non-small cell lung cancer who had a complete response to radiotherapy plus ipilimumab. J is TRBJ2-5 and V is TRBV18, with D hard to call. Sequencing was performed on peripheral blood, taken from a patient treated with radiotherapy plus ipilimumab. CDR3 nucleotides: TGTGCCAGCTCAGCGATTCTCGTCAACCAAGAGACCCAGTACTTC. Translation gives CASSAILVNQETQYF.